The 30 T cell receptor beta chains below come from one sample, sequenced in a study of shared clonotypes between healthy human individuals (dated by TCRdb to 2018 to 2020). Libraries were prepared through the immunoSEQ multiplex PCR assay. TCRdb provides this immuneACCESS table in a form limited to in-frame rearrangements. Some clones are lacking; in checked studies, under half of them reflect an unresolved V gene, and why the rest are absent is not known. In this sample the table shows hundreds of thousands of clones, roughly three quarters of which occur a single time. The ten top clones hold around 13% of the sample. Sample: PBMCs. These receptors all stem from a woman aged 40 to 50 in good health. Some clones in this sample may be carry-over from other donors' samples.

J is TRBJ2-1 and V is TRBV7-8, with 10 bases that match TRBD2. Germline CDR1 SGHVS, CDR2 FQNEAQ. The CDR3 spans 15 residues. Losses at the gene ends were 4 bases for V and 2 bases for J; bases not matched to a gene: 2. The CDR3 nucleotides read TGTGCCAGCAGCTCACTAGCGGGAACCTACAATGAGCAGTTCTTC. Encoded protein: CASSSLAGTYNEQFF.

The V call is TRBV29-1, the J call TRBJ1-2; D possibly corresponds to TRBD1 (5 bases). V was pared by 4 bases and J by 7 bases, with 13 bases between. Germline V lookup: CDR1 SQVTM, CDR2 ANQGSEA. The CDR3 covers 12 residues. CDR3 sequence: CSVGTLIRGYTF. DNA of the CDR3: TGCAGCGTTGGGACATTAATTCGTGGCTACACCTTC.

The CDR3 DNA reads as TGTGCCAGCAGCTTGACAGGGGCAGATCACGAGCAGTACTTC. Translation: CASSLTGADHEQYF. This sequence joins TRBV7-2 and TRBJ2-7; TRBD1 matches 8 bases. The CDR3 covers 14 residues. The trim removed 3 bases at V and 5 bases at J, leaving 6 bases unmatched. The V gene's germline CDR1 is SGHTA and CDR2 FQGNSA.

With regard to this clone: The junction and the germline gene differ at one end; a read error may be behind it. CDR3 nucleotide sequence: TGTGCCATCAGACTGTACGCGAACACTGAAGCTTTCTTT. This sequence encodes CAIRLYANTEAFF. The chain uses TRBV10-2 and TRBJ1-1; D is uncertain. The CDR3 sequence is 13 residues long. Per the germline V gene, CDR1 is WSHSY and CDR2 is SAAADI.

The CDR3 coding sequence is TGTGCCAGCAGGATTAGCGGATTCACAGATACGCAGTATTTT. It is translated as CASRISGFTDTQYF. J is TRBJ2-3 and V is TRBV6-5, with D perhaps matching TRBD2 (6 bases). Deletions cut 6 bases from V and 2 bases from J, with 12 bases between. Germline CDR1 reads MNHEY; CDR2 reads SVGAGI. This CDR3 contains 14 residues.

As concerns this clone: A far larger clone is a single base away, which makes a read error likely. The chain joins TRBV9 to TRBJ1-3; tentatively, D is TRBD1 (5 bases). The length of the CDR3 is 14 residues. Germline-derived CDR1 and CDR2 are SGDLS and YYNGEE. Trimming removed 3 bases from V and 0 bases from J, with 7 bases in between. The CDR3: CASSGTSSGNTIYF. The CDR3 DNA reads as TGTGCCAGCAGCGGGACAAGCTCTGGAAACACCATATATTTT.

This clone showed up just a few times. V is TRBV11-3 and J is TRBJ2-5, with 8 positions matching TRBD2. The CDR3 contains 14 residues. Germline CDR1 is SGHNT and CDR2 is YENEEA. V was clipped by 2 bases and J by 5 bases; unmatched bases: 4. CDR3 nucleotide sequence: TGTGCCAGCAGCTTATACGGGAGGGGGGAGACCCAGTACTTC. Protein product: CASSLYGRGETQYF.

V usage is TRBV6-4 and J usage is TRBJ2-1, with a tentative D call TRBD2 (6 bases). CDR3 length equals 16 residues. Germline V CDR1 and CDR2: MRHNA, SNTAGT. The germline V and J ends were trimmed by 3 bases and 2 bases, with 14 bases remaining between them. In DNA, the CDR3 is TGTGCCAGCAGTGAGGCAGCGGGCACGCCCTACAATGAGCAGTTCTTC. Encoded protein: CASSEAAGTPYNEQFF.

The chain combines TRBV7-9 with TRBJ2-5; 7 bases agree with TRBD2. V lost 4 bases to trimming and J lost 5 bases; unmatched junction nucleotides: 4. Germline V gives CDR1 SEHNR, CDR2 FQNEAQ (reference sequence). CDR3 size: 13 residues. This chain's CDR3 is CASSSTAGETQYF. Written as DNA, the CDR3 is TGTGCCAGCAGCTCGACAGCGGGGGAGACCCAGTACTTC.

The chain joins TRBV10-1 to TRBJ1-3, with no clear D. The CDR3 length is 12 residues. Germline V lookup: CDR1 WNHNN, CDR2 SYGVQD (reference sequence). The V and J ends lost 6 bases and 4 bases respectively, with 7 bases between them. The CDR3 protein is CASSIGGNTIYF. CDR3 in DNA: TGCGCCAGCAGCATAGGGGGAAACACCATATATTTT.

Many counts were recorded for this clone. This sequence joins TRBV28 and TRBJ2-5, with 11 nucleotides matching TRBD2. The CDR3 is 16 residues long. With 4 bases clipped from V and 2 bases from J, the junction kept 6 bases outside the gene matches. Germline V gene sequence: CDR1 MDHEN, CDR2 SYDVKM. The CDR3 is CASSSPGTSGQETQYF. CDR3 nucleotide sequence: TGTGCCAGCAGTTCCCCCGGGACTAGCGGTCAAGAGACCCAGTACTTC.

V is TRBV28 and J is TRBJ2-7, with 8 positions matching TRBD1. This CDR3 comprises 14 residues. V trimming: 6 bases; J trimming: 2 bases; junction bases outside the gene matches: 6. The germline V gene encodes CDR1 MDHEN and CDR2 SYDVKM. Written as DNA, the CDR3 is TGTGCCAGCAGACCCGACAGGGGACCCTACGAGCAGTACTTC. Translated: CASRPDRGPYEQYF. The full variable domain, rest sourced from reference TRBV28 and TRBJ2-7, is DVKVTQSSRYLVKRTGEKVFLECVQDMDHENMFWYRQDPGLGLRLIYFSYDVKMKEKGDIPEGYSVSREKKERFSLILESASTNQTSMYLCASRPDRGPYEQYFGPGTRLTVT.

This sequence joins TRBV28 and TRBJ1-2; no reliable D call. The germline CDR1 and CDR2 sequences are MDHEN and SYDVKM. The CDR3 runs 12 residues. Between the trimmed V and J ends, which lost 6 bases and 14 bases, there was a span of 19 bases. For the CDR3, the DNA is TGTGCCAGCAGCCGTCGGCAGGTTGGCTCTACCTTC. Residues: CASSRRQVGSTF.

About this clone itself: The final CDR3 position lacks the conserved phenylalanine or tryptophan, pointing to a likely read error. This chain joins TRBV10-3 and TRBJ1-4, with a weak D call TRBD1 (5 bases). Germline lookup yields CDR1 ENHRY and CDR2 SYGVKD. The CDR3 is 13 residues long. The CDR3 nucleotides are TGTGCCTCCCGGGGTGCGGGGGATGAAAAGCTGTTTCTT. It yields the protein CASRGAGDEKLFL.

This sequence joins TRBV2 and TRBJ1-4, with D possibly being TRBD1 (6 bases). Per the germline V gene, CDR1 is SNHLY and CDR2 is FYNNEI. Trimming removed 6 bases from V and 8 bases from J, with 10 bases in between. The CDR3 is 12 amino acids. The CDR3 DNA is TGTGCCAGCAGACTACAGGGAGAAAAACTGTTTTTT. Translation gives CASRLQGEKLFF.

The rearrangement uses TRBV28 and TRBJ2-1; 7 nucleotides match TRBD2. J was trimmed by 2 bases and V by 6 bases; bases with no gene match: 10. Per the germline V gene, CDR1 is MDHEN and CDR2 is SYDVKM. CDR3 size: 16 residues. The CDR3 nucleotides are TGTGCCAGCAGCCGGGCTCGGCGGGGGACCTACAATGAGCAGTTCTTC. Its translation: CASSRARRGTYNEQFF.

V is TRBV10-3 and J is TRBJ1-5, with D hard to call. There are 12 residues in the CDR3. Per germline, CDR1 ENHRY and CDR2 SYGVKD. The V end was cut by 8 bases, the J end by 9 bases, with 14 bases between. CDR3 DNA: TGTGCCATCGGTCGGATAGATTCGCCCCAGCATTTT. It yields the protein CAIGRIDSPQHF.

This chain links TRBV14 with TRBJ2-7; perhaps TRBD2 as D (6 bases). Germline CDR1 reads SGHDN; CDR2 reads FVKESK. The CDR3 loop spans 13 amino acids. V lost 2 bases to trimming and J lost 7 bases, with 12 bases between them. In nucleotides, the CDR3 is TGTGCCAGCAGCCAATGGGGGGTTGGGGAGCAGTACTTC. Protein: CASSQWGVGEQYF. Combining the CDR3 with reference TRBV14 and TRBJ2-7 gives the whole variable domain EAGVTQFPSHSVIEKGQTVTLRCDPISGHDNLYWYRRVMGKEIKFLLHFVKESKQDESGMPNNRFLAERTGGTYSTLKVQPAELEDSGVYFCASSQWGVGEQYFGPGTRLTVT.

In the case of this clone: Only one base separates this from a far larger clonotype, so it likely reflects a read error. This chain's CDR3 is CAWSAWIGYTEAFF. The CDR3 bases are TGTGCCTGGAGTGCCTGGATAGGGTACACTGAAGCTTTCTTT. This chain uses TRBV30 with TRBJ1-1; D gene unclear. The germline V and J ends were trimmed by 1 base and 3 bases, with 12 bases remaining between them. Per the germline V gene, CDR1 is GTSNPN and CDR2 is SVGIG (reference sequence). This CDR3 has 14 residues. The variable domain in full, completed from reference TRBV30 and TRBJ1-1, reads SQTIHQWPATLVQPVGSPLSLECTVEGTSNPNLYWYRQAAGRGLQLLFYSVGIGQISSEVPQNLSASRPQDRQFILSSKKLLLSDSGFYLCAWSAWIGYTEAFFGQGTRLTVV.

V usage is TRBV4-1 and J usage is TRBJ2-4, with D perhaps given as TRBD1 or TRBD2 (5 bases each). V lost 2 bases to trimming and J lost 10 bases, with 12 bases between them. The CDR3 has 13 amino acids. CDR1 is MGHRA, CDR2 YSYEKL, per germline. CDR3 DNA sequence: TGCGCCAGCAGCCAAAACCGGGACCAAATTCAGTACTTC. Protein product: CASSQNRDQIQYF.

The sample holds a few counts of this clone. The chain links TRBV7-3 to TRBJ1-5; D gene ambiguous. Germline-derived CDR1 and CDR2 are SGHTA and FQGTGA. V dropped 1 base and J dropped 9 bases, with 10 bases sitting between them. The CDR3 runs to 13 residues. CDR3 sequence reads: CASSLNSGGPQHF. The CDR3 DNA reads as TGTGCCAGCAGCTTAAACTCGGGTGGGCCCCAGCATTTT.

Comment on this clone: Since a far larger clone is one base different, this is likely a read error. V usage is TRBV4-2 and J usage is TRBJ2-5; a possible D gene is TRBD2 (6 bases). The V and J ends lost 4 bases and 2 bases respectively, with 17 bases between them. The CDR3 extends over 16 amino acids. CDR1 is LGHNA and CDR2 is YNFKEQ in the germline V gene. This chain's CDR3 is CASSRGVVAEQETQYF. The DNA of the CDR3 is TGTGCCAGCAGCCGAGGTGTGGTAGCGGAGCAAGAGACCCAGTACTTC.

This chain connects TRBV7-3 to TRBJ1-1; TRBD1 matches at 9 bases. Germline values: CDR1 SGHTA, CDR2 FQGTGA. Trimming at V came to 5 bases and at J to 5 bases, leaving 3 bases not matched to a gene. The CDR3 has 13 amino acids. The CDR3 DNA sequence: TGTGCCAGCAGCCCAGGACAGGGGACTGAAGCTTTCTTT. As protein: CASSPGQGTEAFF.

This chain connects TRBV5-1 to TRBJ2-7; D possibly corresponds to TRBD2 (6 bases). Trimming stripped 0 bases from V and 6 bases from J, with 10 bases between. The CDR3 is 13 residues long. The V gene's germline CDR1 is SGHRS and CDR2 YFSETQ. The CDR3 reads CASSLGGVGEQYF. In nucleotides, the CDR3 is TGCGCCAGCAGCTTGGGCGGGGTTGGCGAGCAGTACTTC.

This clone was detected only once. V gene TRBV4-2 combines with J gene TRBJ2-7; 11 positions match TRBD2. The CDR3 extends over 15 amino acids. The germline V gene encodes CDR1 LGHNA and CDR2 YNFKEQ. V was pared by 3 bases and J by 0 bases, with 1 base of the junction left unmatched. CDR3 nucleotide sequence: TGTGCCAGCAGCCAGGGACTAGCGGACTCCTACGAGCAGTACTTC. Protein sequence: CASSQGLADSYEQYF.

The CDR3 loop reads CASSLGTGYYEQYF. In DNA, the CDR3 is TGTGCCAGCAGCTTGGGGACGGGCTACTACGAGCAGTACTTC. This chain joins TRBV5-6 and TRBJ2-7, with no clear D. This CDR3 region has 14 residues. V was cut by 0 bases and J by 3 bases, with 10 bases left in between. Germline CDR1 is SGHDT and CDR2 is YYEEEE.

This chain joins TRBV15 and TRBJ2-7; TRBD2 matches 12 bases. From germline, CDR1 is LNHNV and CDR2 YYDKDF (reference sequence). The CDR3 loop spans 16 amino acids. Unmatched junction bases numbered 7, after V lost 0 bases and J lost 7 bases. The CDR3 coding sequence is TGTGCCACCAGCAGAGATCTCCTAGCGGGAGGGAGTGAGCAGTACTTC. It translates to CATSRDLLAGGSEQYF.

The gene calls are TRBV7-2 and TRBJ2-3; D is uncertain. CDR1 is SGHTA, CDR2 FQGNSA, per germline. The CDR3 sequence is 14 residues long. Trimming left V 1 base short and J 2 bases short, with 7 bases between. The CDR3 DNA follows: TGTGCCAGCAGCTTAGTCAGAAACACAGATACGCAGTATTTT. Its protein product is CASSLVRNTDTQYF.

This sequence joins TRBV30 and TRBJ1-4; 9 nucleotides line up with TRBD1. J lost 5 bases, V lost 2 bases, and 3 bases had no gene match. The CDR3 is 14 residues long. Per germline, CDR1 GTSNPN and CDR2 SVGIG (reference sequence). The CDR3 DNA reads as TGTGCCTGGAGTCAGGGACAGGGAAATGAAAAACTGTTTTTT. Its protein product is CAWSQGQGNEKLFF.

J is TRBJ2-3 and V is TRBV27, with 10 bases aligning to TRBD2. Unmatched junction bases numbered 9, after V lost 4 bases and J lost 8 bases. The CDR3 is 15 residues long. Germline CDR1 and CDR2: MNHEY and SMNVEV (reference sequence). CDR3 sequence reads: CASSSLAGDVGTQYF. The CDR3 region has the DNA TGTGCCAGCAGTTCGCTAGCGGGAGACGTAGGTACGCAGTATTTT.